This T cell receptor (beta chain) originates from a study of T cells after yellow fever vaccination. In the study overall: Where fractions had low cell numbers, libraries were prepared from them with the SMART-Seq v4 Ultra Low Input RNA kit.

As TCR cDNA was made by 5'RACE template switching, a universal primer site and UMIs were added. TCRdb recomputed calls from the 5' RACE reads with MiXCR, one row per CDR3 protein. This sample has around 250,000 distinct CDR3 sequences, with less than 9% found just once. The CDR3 extends over 15 amino acids. Germline V gives CDR1 KGHSH, CDR2 LQKENI. Findings and limits, study-wide: Reappearing after the booster were most of the clones from primary vaccination (around 96% CD4, around 88% CD8). There was a possibility that FACS-sorted repertoires contained abundant clonotypes contaminating from the bulk population.

Comments on this clonotype: The antigen is undetermined. The junction shows a germline mismatch at one end, possibly a read error.

The clonotype originates from a man in his thirties or forties who received the YFV17D yellow fever vaccine. The material was CD4+ T cells sorted from PBMCs, obtained 15 days after the yellow fever booster vaccination. The chain combines TRBV18 with TRBJ2-2; TRBD2 is a possible D gene (6 bases). CDR3 sequence reads: CASSPPDYPTGDLFF. As DNA, the CDR3 is TGTGCCAGCTCACCACCGGACTACCCGACCGGGGACCTGTTTTTT.